Listed here are 11 T cell receptor beta chains from one sample, sequenced in a study of cytomegalovirus exposure and HLA in healthy donors. PCR amplification relied on 60 Vbeta primers (plus 13 Jbeta primers). The table came from immunoSEQ multiplex PCR; TCRdb's copy has only in-frame clones and leaves some out. The table records about 150,000 clones, just under 90% of them present only once. The sequencing sample was made of PBMCs. The source is a woman aged 30 to 39 in good health and CMV-seronegative.

The rearrangement links TRBV4-3 to TRBJ2-2, with TRBD2 identical over 10 bases. Per germline, CDR1 LGHNA and CDR2 YSLEER. J was trimmed by 7 bases and V by 0 bases; bases with no gene match: 8. This CDR3 has 17 amino acids. For the CDR3, the DNA is TGCGCCAGCAGCCAAGATGCGGGACTAGCGCGGGGCGGGGAGCTGTTTTTT. Residues: CASSQDAGLARGGELFF.

The rearrangement uses TRBV2 and TRBJ1-5; D is unresolved. Germline V CDR1 and CDR2: SNHLY, FYNNEI. This CDR3 has 13 residues. Trimming removed 7 bases from V and 5 bases from J, with 12 bases in between. CDR3 nucleotide sequence: TGTGCCAGCACCGAGCAGCGGGATCAGCCCCAGCATTTT. Translation gives CASTEQRDQPQHF.

This clone showed up just a few times. The V call is TRBV10-2, the J call TRBJ1-3; 9 positions agree with TRBD1. Per germline, CDR1 WSHSY and CDR2 SAAADI. The trim removed 6 bases at V and 0 bases at J, leaving 6 bases unmatched. The CDR3 has 16 residues. As DNA, the CDR3 is TGCGCCAGCAGGCGACAGGGGGATACCTCTGGAAACACCATATATTTT. Residues: CASRRQGDTSGNTIYF.

The rearrangement uses TRBV7-2 and TRBJ2-5; the match to TRBD1 covers 8 bases. TRBJ2-7 explains the end of the DNA better; the J call may be wrong. Germline V gene data show CDR1 as SGHTA and CDR2 as FQGNSA. This CDR3 region has 14 residues. The CDR3 here is CASSFRQGPYEQYF. DNA of the CDR3: TGTGCCAGCAGCTTTCGACAGGGGCCTTACGAGCAGTACTTC.

This clone was counted once. J is TRBJ1-2 and V is TRBV5-3; 8 bases match TRBD1. TRBV5-3 is an open reading frame, and its role is uncertain. Trimming took 0 bases from V and 8 from J; bases not matched to a gene: 12. The CDR3 is made up of 16 amino acids. CDR3 bases: TGTGCCAGAAGCTTGGGGCCCCCGGGGACAGGTGGAGGCTACACCTTC. It is translated as CARSLGPPGTGGGYTF.

V is TRBV5-1 and J is TRBJ1-4; D call uncertain. Trimming pared 0 bases from V and 4 bases from J, leaving 13 bases between. The V gene's germline CDR1 is SGHRS and CDR2 YFSETQ. The CDR3 has 16 residues. This chain's CDR3 is CASSLDGGPGNEKLFF. Written as DNA, the CDR3 is TGCGCCAGCAGCTTGGACGGAGGGCCGGGTAATGAAAAACTGTTTTTT.

The chain carries TRBV2 and TRBJ2-5; 7 nucleotides line up with TRBD2. CDR3 length equals 15 residues. With V trimmed by 7 bases and J by 4 bases, 12 bases remained unmatched. Germline lookup yields CDR1 SNHLY and CDR2 FYNNEI. DNA for the CDR3: TGTGCCAGCAAAGAAGAGGGACTACTTCGAGAGACCCAGTACTTC. Encoded protein: CASKEEGLLRETQYF.

The V and J genes are TRBV6-6 and TRBJ1-1; 8 bases agree with TRBD1. This CDR3 contains 15 residues. Germline V gene data show CDR1 as MNHNY and CDR2 as SVGAGI (reference sequence). Trimming took 2 bases from V and 4 from J; bases not matched to a gene: 6. The CDR3 here is CASSYPRQGTTEAFF. The CDR3 DNA sequence: TGTGCCAGCAGTTACCCTCGACAGGGGACCACTGAAGCTTTCTTT.

This clone was recorded once. This chain uses TRBV7-2 with TRBJ2-5, with 13 bases matching TRBD2. Trimming at V came to 5 bases and at J to 5 bases, leaving 11 bases not matched to a gene. The CDR3 sequence is 17 residues long. The germline V gene encodes CDR1 SGHTA and CDR2 FQGNSA. Here the CDR3 DNA reads TGTGCCAGCAGCGCAGATCACGGGACTAGCGGGGCGGAGACCCAGTACTTC. This gives the protein CASSADHGTSGAETQYF.

V gene TRBV30 combines with J gene TRBJ2-7; the match to TRBD1 covers 7 bases. The ends lost 1 base at V and 3 bases at J; junction bases unmatched: 6. Germline V gives CDR1 GTSNPN, CDR2 SVGIG (reference sequence). This CDR3 region has 14 residues. In DNA form, the CDR3 reads TGTGCCTGGAGTGACGGGACAGAAGTCTACGAGCAGTACTTC. Translation gives CAWSDGTEVYEQYF. Based on the CDR3 plus reference TRBV30 and TRBJ2-7, the full variable domain is SQTIHQWPATLVQPVGSPLSLECTVEGTSNPNLYWYRQAAGRGLQLLFYSVGIGQISSEVPQNLSASRPQDRQFILSSKKLLLSDSGFYLCAWSDGTEVYEQYFGPGTRLTVT.

V is TRBV7-8 and J is TRBJ2-5, with 12 bases that match TRBD2. The CDR3 sequence is 15 residues long. Per germline, CDR1 SGHVS and CDR2 FQNEAQ. The J segment lost 1 base and the V segment lost 5 bases, leaving 2 bases of the junction unmatched. The DNA of the CDR3 is TGTGCCAGCAGCGAACTAGCGGGGGGCCAAGAGACCCAGTACTTC. It yields the protein CASSELAGGQETQYF.